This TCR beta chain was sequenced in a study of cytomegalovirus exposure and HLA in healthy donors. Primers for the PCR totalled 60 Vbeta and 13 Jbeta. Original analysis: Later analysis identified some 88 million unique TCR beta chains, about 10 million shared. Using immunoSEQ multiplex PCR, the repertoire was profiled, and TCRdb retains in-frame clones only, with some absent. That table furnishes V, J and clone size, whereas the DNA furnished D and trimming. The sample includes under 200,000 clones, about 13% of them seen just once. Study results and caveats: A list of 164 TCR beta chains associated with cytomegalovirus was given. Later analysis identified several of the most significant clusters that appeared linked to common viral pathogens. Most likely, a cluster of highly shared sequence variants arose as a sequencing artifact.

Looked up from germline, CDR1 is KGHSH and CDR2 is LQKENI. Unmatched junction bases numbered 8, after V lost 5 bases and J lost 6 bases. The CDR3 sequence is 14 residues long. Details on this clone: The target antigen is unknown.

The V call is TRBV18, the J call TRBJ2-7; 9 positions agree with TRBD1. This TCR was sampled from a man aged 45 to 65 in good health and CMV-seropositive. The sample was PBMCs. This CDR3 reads CASSSDRGMGEQYF. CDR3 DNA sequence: TGTGCCAGCTCATCGGACAGGGGTATGGGCGAGCAGTACTTC.